This passage covers 15 T cell receptor beta chains from one sample sequenced in a study of metastatic and nonmetastatic thyroid tumors. TCRdb re-analyzed the PCR reads using MiXCR. This sample has approximately 28,000 clones, with roughly 25% found just once. Every patient was untreated before thyroid surgery. The specimen was blood. Receptor source: a female donor with papillary thyroid cancer or a benign thyroid nodule (not recorded which). Some clones in this sample may be carry-over from other donors' samples.

This clone was seen at least ten times. This chain joins TRBV18 and TRBJ1-2, with TRBD1 as a possible D gene (6 bases). From germline, CDR1 is KGHSH and CDR2 LQKENI. The CDR3 has 15 residues. The germline V and J ends were trimmed by 3 bases and 1 base, with 12 bases remaining between them. The CDR3 nucleotides read TGTGCCAGCTCACCGTATGACAGGCATAACTATGGCTACACCTTC. This codes for CASSPYDRHNYGYTF.

Turning to this clone: Being one base from a much bigger clone, this may be a read error. The chain couples TRBV5-5 to TRBJ2-5, with D possibly matching TRBD1 (5 bases). The V end lost 1 base, the J end lost 4 bases, and 8 bases lay between the germline ends. The CDR3 is 13 residues long. Germline values: CDR1 SGHKS, CDR2 YYEKEE (reference sequence). This CDR3 is CASSLSRAETQYF. CDR3 DNA: TGTGCCAGCAGCTTGTCCAGGGCAGAGACCCAGTACTTC.

The chain is built from TRBV7-9 and TRBJ2-7; 7 nucleotides line up with TRBD2. The germline gives CDR1 SEHNR, CDR2 FQNEAQ (reference sequence). This CDR3 is built from 15 residues. V dropped 3 bases and J dropped 7; count of bases not matched to a gene: 12. CDR3 bases: TGTGCCAGCAGCTTCCCTAGCGGTAGGTCGGAGGAGCAGTACTTC. Encoded protein: CASSFPSGRSEEQYF.

This clone was seen more than once but under ten times. The chain links TRBV27 to TRBJ2-3, with a tentative D call TRBD2 (6 bases). Germline V gives CDR1 MNHEY, CDR2 SMNVEV (reference sequence). CDR3 size: 15 residues. V lost 1 base, J lost 4 bases, and 12 bases lay in between. The CDR3: CASSLFLGTADTQYF. CDR3 sequence (DNA): TGTGCCAGCAGTTTATTTCTCGGGACTGCAGATACGCAGTATTTT.

This clone was detected only a few times. This chain uses TRBV28 with TRBJ2-7; 12 positions match TRBD2. CDR1 MDHEN and CDR2 SYDVKM come from the germline V gene. After removal of 6 bases from V and 5 bases from J, the junction contained 5 bases not matched to a gene. CDR3 length: 14 residues. The CDR3 nucleotides read TGTGCCAGCAGACAGACTAGCGGGAGAAACGAGCAGTACTTC. Protein product: CASRQTSGRNEQYF.

V is TRBV7-9 and J is TRBJ1-2, with no clear D. V was cut by 2 bases and J by 5 bases, with 6 bases left in between. CDR1 and CDR2 from the germline V gene are SEHNR and FQNEAQ (reference sequence). This CDR3 contains 12 residues. CDR3 DNA sequence: TGTGCCAGCAGCTTACGGGGATATGGCTACACCTTC. Translation gives CASSLRGYGYTF.

This clone was observed at least ten times. The gene calls are TRBV6-1 and TRBJ1-5; D is uncertain. The CDR3 totals 15 residues. Germline V gene sequence: CDR1 MNHNS, CDR2 SASEGT. Trimming shortened V by 6 bases and J by 5 bases, and 17 bases separated the two germline ends. CDR3 region: CASRPTTVGHQPQHF. CDR3 in DNA: TGTGCCAGCAGACCCACAACAGTTGGGCATCAGCCCCAGCATTTT.

The chain is built from TRBV30 and TRBJ1-2, with D tentatively TRBD1 (5 bases). The CDR3 covers 13 residues. Germline values: CDR1 GTSNPN, CDR2 SVGIG (reference sequence). Trimming removed 4 bases from V and 8 bases from J, with 17 bases in between. As DNA, the CDR3 is TGTGCCTGGACCCCGTCAGGGACGAAAGGCTACACCTTC. Its protein product is CAWTPSGTKGYTF.

This clone was seen at least ten times. The V gene is TRBV5-6, the J gene TRBJ2-5; TRBD1 agrees at 11 bases. The CDR3 runs to 15 residues. V was pared by 0 bases and J by 5 bases, with 3 bases of the junction left unmatched. Germline-derived CDR1 and CDR2 are SGHDT and YYEEEE. CDR3 amino acids: CASSLVGTGGETQYF. In DNA, the CDR3 is TGTGCCAGCAGCTTGGTGGGGACAGGGGGGGAGACCCAGTACTTC.

This clone was observed a handful of times. The V call is TRBV7-3, the J call TRBJ2-2; D unclear. The V end was cut by 5 bases, the J end by 14 bases, with 15 bases between. Germline CDR1 reads SGHTA; CDR2 reads FQGTGA. The CDR3 is made up of 12 amino acids. CDR3 sequence reads: CASSNSPGYLFF. The CDR3 DNA sequence: TGTGCCAGCAGCAATAGCCCCGGGTATCTGTTTTTT.

This clone came up once. The chain links TRBV11-2 to TRBJ2-1; the match to TRBD2 covers 11 bases. Germline lookup yields CDR1 SGHAT and CDR2 FQNNGV. With 5 bases clipped from V and 5 bases from J, the junction kept 8 bases outside the gene matches. The length of the CDR3 is 16 residues. CDR3 bases: TGTGCCAGCAGCGACCCGTTAGCGGGAGGGAACAATGAGCAGTTCTTC. This translates into CASSDPLAGGNNEQFF.

Sample share makes this clone medium-sized. The rearrangement links TRBV6-1 to TRBJ1-2; 9 bases align to TRBD1. The CDR3 has 14 amino acids. Germline V gives CDR1 MNHNS, CDR2 SASEGT. The J segment lost 7 bases and the V segment lost 5 bases, leaving 8 bases of the junction unmatched. This CDR3 reads CASSPTGGKGGYTF. The CDR3 DNA follows: TGTGCCAGCAGTCCCACAGGGGGCAAGGGTGGCTACACCTTC.

The table lists this clone with many counts. The chain employs TRBV20-1 and TRBJ2-7, with 8 bases fitting TRBD2. The CDR3 runs to 16 residues. CDR1 DFQATT and CDR2 SNEGSKA come from the germline V gene (reference sequence). J was trimmed by 5 bases and V by 4 bases; bases with no gene match: 16. The CDR3 DNA is TGCAGTGCTAAAGATCCTGTAGCGGGGATAGTAAACGAGCAGTACTTC. Protein: CSAKDPVAGIVNEQYF.

This clone was counted only a few times. V is TRBV5-1 and J is TRBJ1-1; D may be TRBD1 (5 bases). Germline assignment: CDR1 SGHRS and CDR2 YFSETQ. The CDR3 covers 14 residues. V lost 4 bases to trimming and J lost 1 base, with 11 bases between them. CDR3 DNA: TGCGCCAGCAGCCCCACTACAGGGAACACTGAAGCTTTCTTT. Residues: CASSPTTGNTEAFF. The full variable domain, its missing parts supplied by reference TRBV5-1 and TRBJ1-1, is KAGVTQTPRYLIKTRGQQVTLSCSPISGHRSVSWYQQTPGQGLQFLFEYFSETQRNKGNFPGRFSGRQFSNSRSEMNVSTLELGDSALYLCASSPTTGNTEAFFGQGTRLTVV.

This clone was recorded at least ten times. The chain couples TRBV6-1 to TRBJ1-5; D ambiguous. This CDR3 has 13 amino acids. Trimming took 5 bases from V and 6 from J, leaving 11 bases between them. In germline, CDR1 is MNHNS, CDR2 SASEGT. CDR3 in amino acids: CASSHRWSQPQHF. The CDR3 DNA reads as TGTGCCAGCAGTCACCGATGGAGTCAGCCCCAGCATTTT.